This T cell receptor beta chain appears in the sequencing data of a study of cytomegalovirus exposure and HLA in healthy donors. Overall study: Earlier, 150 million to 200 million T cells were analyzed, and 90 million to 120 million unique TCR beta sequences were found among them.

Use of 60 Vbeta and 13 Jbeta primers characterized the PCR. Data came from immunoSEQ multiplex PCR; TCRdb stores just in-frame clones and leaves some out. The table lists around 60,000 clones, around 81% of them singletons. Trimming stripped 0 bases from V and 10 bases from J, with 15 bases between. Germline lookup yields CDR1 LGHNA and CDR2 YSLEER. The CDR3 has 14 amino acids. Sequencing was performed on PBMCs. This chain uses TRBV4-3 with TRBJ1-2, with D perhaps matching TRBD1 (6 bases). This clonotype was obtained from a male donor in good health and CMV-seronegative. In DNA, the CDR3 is TGCGCCAGCAGCCAAGATCGGGCAACAGGGCTCTACACCTTC. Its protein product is CASSQDRATGLYTF.